This T cell receptor (beta chain) was sequenced in a study of blood T cell repertoires in COVID-19. In the study overall: The United States, Italy and Spain provided the acute and convalescent COVID-19 samples. In each case, the material was cDNA or gDNA derived from T cells, B-cell-depleted T cells, or PBMCs.

Trimming stripped 5 bases from V and 2 bases from J, with 10 bases between. This CDR3 has 13 residues. The germline V gene encodes CDR1 SEHNR and CDR2 FQNEAQ (reference sequence). As originally analysed: Reference gene primers were amplified, and this amplification served to estimate nucleated cell counts. Some clones are missing from TCRdb's copy, which holds only in-frame ones; the method was immunoSEQ multiplex PCR. That table furnishes V, J and clone size, whereas the DNA furnished D and trimming. The table includes roughly 86,000 clones, around 81% detected once. This clonotype was obtained from a man aged 50-60 years who had recovered from COVID-19. The genes are TRBV7-9 and TRBJ2-7, with D tentatively TRBD1 (5 bases). Sequencing was carried out using peripheral blood. The CDR3 bases are TGTGCCAGCAGCCTCGCGACAGCCTACGAGCAGTACTTC. Its protein is CASSLATAYEQYF.